The rows below give T cell receptor beta chains drawn from one sample of a study of blood T cell repertoires in COVID-19. Measured with immunoSEQ multiplex PCR; TCRdb has only the in-frame clones, and not every one. Of 300,000 to 400,000 clones in the sample, around 87% were seen once. Material: peripheral blood. These receptors all stem from a woman in her 50s with COVID-19, enrolled during active disease. Each CDR3 is given with its conserved first and last residue. D genes are given only for firm matches. For some rows the clone size is stated as once, few or many, or as a class when expanded; others skip it.

j_gene | abundance | d_gene | v_gene | CDR3aa | CDR3nt
TRBJ1-4 | - | TRBD1 | TRBV5-1 | CASSGTANEKLFF | TGCGCCAGCAGCGGGACAGCTAATGAAAAACTGTTTTTT
TRBJ1-2 | - | TRBD1 | TRBV5-1 | CASSPGTGYGYTF | TGCGCCAGCAGCCCCGGGACAGGCTATGGCTACACCTTC
TRBJ1-5 | - | - | TRBV2 | CASSEAYNQPQHF | TGTGCCAGCAGTGAAGCGTACAATCAGCCCCAGCATTTT
TRBJ1-1 | - | - | TRBV12-3/TRBV12-4 | CASRRDIREAFF | TGTGCCAGCAGAAGGGACATACGTGAAGCTTTCTTT
TRBJ2-7 | - | TRBD2 | TRBV7-2 | CASKQQVAGGGYEQYF | TGTGCCAGCAAGCAGCAGGTCGCGGGAGGGGGGTACGAGCAGTACTTC
TRBJ2-1 | - | TRBD2 | TRBV27 | CASSLEREGNEQFF | TGTGCCAGCAGTTTGGAGCGGGAGGGGAATGAGCAGTTCTTC
TRBJ1-1 | - | TRBD1 | TRBV2 | CASGKEGAYTEAFF | TGTGCTTCGGGAAAGGAGGGGGCGTACACTGAAGCTTTCTTT
TRBJ1-1 | - | - | TRBV10-2 | CARNRVGDWNTEAFF | TGCGCCAGAAATAGGGTGGGGGACTGGAACACTGAAGCTTTCTTT
TRBJ2-3 | - | TRBD2 | TRBV27 | CASSQLAARTDTQYF | TGTGCCAGCAGTCAACTAGCGGCCCGCACAGATACGCAGTATTTT
TRBJ1-5 | - | - | TRBV6-2/TRBV6-3 | CASSYSSGRDKGPQHF | TGTGCCAGCAGTTACTCAAGTGGGCGGGATAAGGGACCCCAGCATTTT
TRBJ2-7 | - | TRBD1 | TRBV14 | CASSRSLGTGKLYEQYF | TGTGCCAGCAGCCGCTCTTTAGGGACAGGGAAATTGTACGAGCAGTACTTC
TRBJ2-7 | - | - | TRBV6-5 | CASSYSRENYEQYF | TGTGCCAGCAGTTACTCCCGGGAGAACTACGAGCAGTACTTC
TRBJ1-2 | - | TRBD1 | TRBV3-1/TRBV3-2 | CASSHALGQGPENYGYTF | TGTGCCAGCAGCCATGCCTTAGGACAGGGTCCTGAGAACTATGGCTACACCTTC
TRBJ1-1 | - | TRBD1 | TRBV10-1 | CASSETGENTEAFF | TGCGCCAGCAGTGAGACAGGGGAGAACACTGAAGCTTTCTTT
TRBJ1-1 | - | TRBD1 | TRBV15 | CATSRGAGTGGTIRKSSTEAFF | TGTGCCACCAGCCGAGGAGCCGGGACAGGGGGAACAATCCGAAAGTCAAGCACTGAAGCTTTCTTT
TRBJ1-6 | - | TRBD1 | TRBV6-4 | CASSTRTGTDYNSPLHF | TGTGCCAGCAGTACTAGGACAGGGACAGACTATAATTCACCCCTCCACTTT
TRBJ2-1 | - | - | TRBV30 | CAWSAGGPLNEQFF | TGTGCCTGGAGCGCGGGTGGCCCATTGAATGAGCAGTTCTTC
TRBJ2-7 | - | - | TRBV5-1 | CASRMGQGRFRGGEQYF | TGCGCCAGTCGCATGGGACAGGGACGTTTCCGGGGGGGCGAGCAGTACTTC
TRBJ1-6 | few | - | TRBV6-5 | CASAQQDSPLHF | TGTGCCAGCGCCCAACAGGATTCACCCCTCCACTTT
TRBJ2-2 | - | TRBD2 | TRBV7-3 | CASSLDSGRPNTGELFF | TGTGCCAGCAGCTTAGATAGCGGGAGGCCGAACACCGGGGAGCTGTTTTTT
TRBJ1-3 | - | TRBD1 | TRBV23-1 | CASSQPVLRANRGQRSGNTIYF | TGCGCCAGCAGTCAACCAGTGCTGCGGGCGAACAGGGGGCAAAGGTCTGGAAACACCATATATTTT
TRBJ2-1 | - | TRBD2 | TRBV6-6 | CASSPQASGRGGFF | TGTGCCAGCAGTCCTCAAGCTAGCGGGAGGGGCGGGTTCTTC
TRBJ1-5 | - | - | TRBV6-1 | CASSDWGVNGNQPQHF | TGTGCCAGCAGTGACTGGGGGGTAAACGGCAATCAGCCCCAGCATTTT
TRBJ2-5 | - | - | TRBV24-1 | CATSVGGQYQETQYF | TGTGCCACCAGTGTCGGAGGACAGTATCAAGAGACCCAGTACTTC
TRBJ2-7 | - | TRBD2 | TRBV30 | CAWSVSGRAGEQYF | TGTGCCTGGAGTGTGAGCGGGAGGGCCGGAGAGCAGTACTTC
TRBJ1-1 | few | - | TRBV20-1 | CSATPGTEAFF | TGCAGTGCAACGCCGGGCACTGAAGCTTTCTTT
TRBJ2-2 | few | - | TRBV15 | CATSRAGTGELFF | TGTGCCACCAGCAGAGCAGGCACCGGGGAGCTGTTTTTT
TRBJ1-1 | - | - | TRBV19 | CASTRDTEAFF | TGTGCCAGTACCCGGGACACTGAAGCTTTCTTT
TRBJ1-3 | - | - | TRBV4-1 | CASGAGVSGNTIYF | TGCGCCAGTGGAGCAGGGGTTTCTGGAAACACCATATATTTT
TRBJ1-4 | - | - | TRBV2 | CASSPKSGQYGEKLFF | TGTGCCAGCAGTCCAAAATCGGGACAATATGGGGAAAAACTGTTTTTT
TRBJ2-5 | - | TRBD1 | TRBV11-3 | CASSFTPDRVGPETQYF | TGTGCCAGCAGCTTTACCCCGGACAGGGTGGGGCCGGAGACCCAGTACTTC
TRBJ2-3 | once | TRBD2 | TRBV27 | CASSKTSGRFTDTQYF | TGTGCCAGCAGCAAGACTAGCGGGAGGTTTACAGATACGCAGTATTTT
TRBJ2-2 | few | TRBD2 | TRBV5-6 | CASSSRLAAPTAGELFF | TGTGCCAGCAGCTCGCGACTAGCGGCACCTACGGCCGGGGAGCTGTTTTTT
TRBJ2-7 | once | TRBD1 | TRBV4-1 | CASSQGQGHEQYF | TGCGCCAGCAGCCAAGGACAGGGGCACGAGCAGTACTTC
TRBJ1-5 | once | TRBD1 | TRBV7-9 | CASSLSGQGGNQPQHF | TGTGCCAGCAGCTTATCGGGACAGGGGGGCAATCAGCCCCAGCATTTT
TRBJ1-5 | - | TRBD1 | TRBV20-1 | CSASNAGGQPQHF | TGCAGTGCTAGTAATGCAGGGGGGCAGCCCCAGCATTTT
TRBJ1-6 | - | TRBD1 | TRBV5-1 | CASSLRQGGVESPLHF | TGCGCCAGCAGCTTGAGGCAGGGGGGAGTTGAGTCACCCCTCCACTTT
TRBJ1-2 | - | TRBD1 | TRBV29-1 | CSADRGYGYTF | TGCAGCGCCGACAGGGGATATGGCTACACCTTC
TRBJ1-1 | - | - | TRBV7-8 | CASSFTRATEAFF | TGTGCCAGCAGCTTCACCAGGGCCACTGAAGCTTTCTTT
TRBJ1-4 | - | - | TRBV6-5 | CASTPGQGHRELFF | TGTGCCAGCACCCCCGGACAAGGCCATCGTGAACTGTTTTTT
TRBJ2-7 | - | - | TRBV7-2 | CASSFYVSYEQYF | TGTGCCAGCAGCTTCTACGTCTCCTACGAGCAGTACTTC
TRBJ2-1 | - | TRBD2 | TRBV5-4 | CASSFSGGAYNEQFF | TGTGCCAGCAGCTTTTCGGGAGGGGCCTACAATGAGCAGTTCTTC
TRBJ1-4 | - | - | TRBV4-1 | CASSPPTATNEKLFF | TGCGCCAGCAGCCCCCCCACAGCAACTAATGAAAAACTGTTTTTT
TRBJ2-1 | - | TRBD2 | TRBV11-3 | CASSLQLADYNEQFF | TGTGCCAGCAGCTTACAACTAGCGGATTACAATGAGCAGTTCTTC
TRBJ2-7 | - | - | TRBV30 | CAWSGGSSSYEQYF | TGTGCCTGGAGTGGAGGCTCCTCCTCCTACGAGCAGTACTTC
TRBJ1-5 | - | - | TRBV7-9 | CASSLHSNQPQHF | TGTGCCAGCAGCTTACATAGCAATCAGCCCCAGCATTTT
TRBJ1-1 | - | TRBD1 | TRBV19 | CASSIVWTGKKDTEAFF | TGTGCCAGTAGTATAGTGTGGACAGGGAAAAAGGACACTGAAGCTTTCTTT
TRBJ1-2 | - | TRBD1 | TRBV5-1 | CASSSSRDRGQGYTF | TGCGCCAGCAGCTCAAGCCGGGACAGGGGGCAGGGCTACACCTTC
TRBJ1-1 | - | - | TRBV5-1 | CASSRGDTEAFF | TGCGCCAGCAGCCGGGGGGATACTGAAGCTTTCTTT
TRBJ2-7 | - | - | TRBV7-9 | CASSPGGGLVYEQYF | TGTGCCAGCAGCCCAGGTGGAGGGTTGGTATACGAGCAGTACTTC
TRBJ2-5 | - | TRBD2 | TRBV12-5 | CASGRIAGGEETQYF | TGTGCTAGTGGCCGAATAGCGGGAGGGGAAGAGACCCAGTACTTC
TRBJ2-3 | - | TRBD1 | TRBV6-1 | CASSEPVGTGRADTQYF | TGTGCCAGCAGTGAACCGGTGGGGACAGGGAGGGCGGATACGCAGTATTTT
TRBJ2-4 | - | - | TRBV19 | CASSIVRGEIQYF | TGTGCCAGTAGTATAGTAAGGGGCGAGATTCAGTACTTC
TRBJ1-2 | - | - | TRBV30 | CAWSEPGLYGYTF | TGTGCCTGGAGCGAACCGGGACTCTATGGCTACACCTTC
TRBJ2-1 | once | TRBD2 | TRBV15 | CATSSEGLAVLHEQFF | TGTGCCACCAGCAGTGAAGGACTAGCCGTACTCCATGAGCAGTTCTTC
TRBJ1-1 | - | - | TRBV6-5 | CASSYTGIDTEAFF | TGTGCCAGCAGTTATACAGGGATAGATACTGAAGCTTTCTTT
TRBJ2-3 | - | TRBD2 | TRBV18 | CASSPKRVSSGSRSDTQYF | TGTGCCAGCTCACCAAAAAGGGTCTCTAGCGGGAGTCGGTCAGATACGCAGTATTTT
TRBJ2-7 | - | TRBD2 | TRBV10-3 | CAISGAGARREQYF | TGTGCCATCAGTGGGGCGGGAGCAAGGCGCGAGCAGTACTTC
TRBJ2-1 | once | - | TRBV7-2 | CASSLSPAIGNEQFF | TGTGCCAGCAGCTTGAGTCCAGCGATTGGCAATGAGCAGTTCTTC
TRBJ2-7 | - | TRBD1 | TRBV4-1 | CASSRPGQGAHEQYF | TGCGCCAGCAGCCGACCGGGACAGGGGGCGCATGAGCAGTACTTC